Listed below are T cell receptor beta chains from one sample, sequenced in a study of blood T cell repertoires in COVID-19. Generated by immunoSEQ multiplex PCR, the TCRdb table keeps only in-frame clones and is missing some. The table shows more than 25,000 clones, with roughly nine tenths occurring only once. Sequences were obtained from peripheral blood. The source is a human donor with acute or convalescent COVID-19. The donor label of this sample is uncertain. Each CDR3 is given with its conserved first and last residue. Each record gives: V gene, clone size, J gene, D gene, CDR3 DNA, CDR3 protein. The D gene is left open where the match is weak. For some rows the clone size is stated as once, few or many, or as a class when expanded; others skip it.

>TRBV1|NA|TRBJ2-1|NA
TGCACCAGCAGCCAAGATCGGGAGAAGCAGGATGAGCAGTTCTTC
CTSSQDREKQDEQFF
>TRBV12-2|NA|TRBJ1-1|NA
TGTGCAAGTCGCATCAGCCCGAGCCAGAGGGCCGGGGCTGAAGCTTTCTTT
CASRISPSQRAGAEAFF
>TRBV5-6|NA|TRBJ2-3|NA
TGTGCCAGCAGCTTGGACAGCCGAAATTTAGACACAGATACGCAGTATTTT
CASSLDSRNLDTDTQYF
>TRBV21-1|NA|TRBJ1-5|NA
TGTGCCAGCAGCCGTGCCTCGGCCGTACTAAGTCATAGCAATCAGCCCCAGCATTTT
CASSRASAVLSHSNQPQHF
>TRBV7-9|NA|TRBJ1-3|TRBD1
TGTGCCAGCAGCATATCTAGACAGGGCTCTGGAAACACCATATATTTT
CASSISRQGSGNTIYF
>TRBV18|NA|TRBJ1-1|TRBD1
TGTGCCAGCTCACCAGGGGCAGGGGGGTTTAGTACTGAAGCTTTCTTT
CASSPGAGGFSTEAFF
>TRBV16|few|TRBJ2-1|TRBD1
TGTGCCAGCAGCCAACGCGCACAGGGGGCCCTTTACAATGAGCAGTTCTTC
CASSQRAQGALYNEQFF
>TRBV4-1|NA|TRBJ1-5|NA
TGCGCCAGCAGCCGAGAGGACTCCCCCTTGTTGGCCCAGCATTTT
CASSREDSPLLAQHF
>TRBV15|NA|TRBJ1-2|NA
TGTGCCACCAGCAGAGACGCCGTTCCGGGGGGCTATGGCTACACCTTC
CATSRDAVPGGYGYTF
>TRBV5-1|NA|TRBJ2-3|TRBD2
TGCGCCAGCAGCCCCGAGCGCGGGGGTCAAGATACGCAGTATTTT
CASSPERGGQDTQYF
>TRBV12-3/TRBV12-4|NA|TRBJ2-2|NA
TGTGCCACCCGGACAGCTGGGGGGGAGCTGTTTTTT
CATRTAGGELFF
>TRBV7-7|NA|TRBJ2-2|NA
TGTGCTAGCAGCCCACAGAACACCGGGGAGCTGTTTTTT
CASSPQNTGELFF
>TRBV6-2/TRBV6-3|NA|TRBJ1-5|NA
TGTGCCAGCAGTTACGTCGAGCTCCAGCCCCAGCATTTT
CASSYVELQPQHF
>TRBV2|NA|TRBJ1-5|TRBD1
TGTGCCAGCAGTGGACAGGGGAATCAGCCCCAGCATTTT
CASSGQGNQPQHF
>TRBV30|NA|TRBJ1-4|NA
TGTGCCTGGAGTGTACTTTGGGGGCCTAATGAAAAACTGTTTTTT
CAWSVLWGPNEKLFF
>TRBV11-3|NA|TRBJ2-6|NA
TGTGCCAGCAGCCCAGGCCCCCGAGCTGGGGCCAACGTCCTGACTTTC
CASSPGPRAGANVLTF